This entry lists 7 T cell receptor beta chains sequenced from one sample in a study of post-analysis software for immune sequencing data. Study results and limitations: About five TRBV segments, including TRBV5-6, TRBV5-1 and TRBV20-1, were more frequent in patients than controls.

The authors incorporated unique molecular identifiers into the TCR beta cDNA libraries. TCRdb reanalysed the PCR reads using MiXCR and keeps one entry per CDR3 protein. The repertoire consists of roughly 800,000 distinct CDR3 sequences, with roughly 46% occurring once and the leading ten covering approximately 4.4%. No antigen has been assigned to these receptors. Sequencing used blood. The receptors come from a girl between 10 and 17 years old with multiple sclerosis.

The chain carries TRBV20-1 and TRBJ2-7, with TRBD1 matching 9 bases. Matching the DNA end better, TRBJ2-5 makes the J call doubtful. Per the germline V gene, CDR1 is DFQATT and CDR2 is SNEGSKA (reference sequence). CDR3 length equals 14 residues. As DNA, the CDR3 is TGCAGTGCTAGGGACCGGGACAGGGTTAAGACCCAGTACTTC. As protein: CSARDRDRVKTQYF.

The J gene is TRBJ2-3, the V gene TRBV5-6; 11 bases fit TRBD2. The germline V gene has CDR1 SGHDT and CDR2 YYEEEE. The V and J ends lost 4 bases and 2 bases, in that order; junction bases with no gene match: 9. This CDR3 comprises 17 residues. CDR3 DNA: TGTGCCAGCAGCAGTAATCCGGGACTAGCGGACACAGATACGCAGTATTTT. Translated, it gives CASSSNPGLADTDTQYF.

V usage is TRBV20-1 and J usage is TRBJ2-4, with 9 bases that match TRBD2. The CDR3 extends over 12 amino acids. Germline CDR1 reads DFQATT; CDR2 reads SNEGSKA (reference sequence). With 2 bases clipped from V and 10 bases from J, the junction kept 3 bases outside the gene matches. The CDR3 nucleotides are TGCAGTGCTAGACAGCGGGGGGAGATTCAGTACTTC. Residues: CSARQRGEIQYF.

J is TRBJ2-3 and V is TRBV27; D is unresolved. The CDR3 is made up of 12 amino acids. Per the germline V gene, CDR1 is MNHEY and CDR2 is SMNVEV (reference sequence). V was shortened by 6 bases and J by 1 base, with 5 bases between the two germline ends. The CDR3 sequence is CASSHGTDTQYF. In DNA, the CDR3 is TGTGCCAGCAGCCATGGCACAGATACGCAGTATTTT.

Only a few counts were recorded for this clonotype. The chain joins TRBV7-9 to TRBJ2-7, with a weak D call TRBD2 (6 bases). The germline CDR1 and CDR2 sequences are SEHNR and FQNEAQ (reference sequence). Trimming shortened V by 5 bases and J by 12 bases, and 17 bases separated the two germline ends. The CDR3 has 12 residues. Written as DNA, the CDR3 is TGTGCCAGCAGCGCCAAATTCGGGACTTTGTACTTC. Protein sequence: CASSAKFGTLYF.

The chain is built from TRBV10-3 and TRBJ1-6; D remains unclear. This CDR3 spans 14 amino acids. Trimming took off 3 bases at V and 8 bases at J, with 11 bases between the two ends. The germline gives CDR1 ENHRY, CDR2 SYGVKD. For the CDR3, the DNA is TGTGCCATCAGTGATCCAGGTCACTATTCACCCCTCCACTTT. It encodes CAISDPGHYSPLHF.

This clonotype has only a few counts. The chain has TRBV5-6 and TRBJ2-1; 7 positions match TRBD1. Germline CDR1 and CDR2: SGHDT and YYEEEE. There are 16 residues in the CDR3. Trimming took 4 bases from V and 0 from J; bases not matched to a gene: 7. CDR3 bases: TGTGCCAGCAGCCTAGGGGGCATGGGCTCCTACAATGAGCAGTTCTTC. It encodes CASSLGGMGSYNEQFF.